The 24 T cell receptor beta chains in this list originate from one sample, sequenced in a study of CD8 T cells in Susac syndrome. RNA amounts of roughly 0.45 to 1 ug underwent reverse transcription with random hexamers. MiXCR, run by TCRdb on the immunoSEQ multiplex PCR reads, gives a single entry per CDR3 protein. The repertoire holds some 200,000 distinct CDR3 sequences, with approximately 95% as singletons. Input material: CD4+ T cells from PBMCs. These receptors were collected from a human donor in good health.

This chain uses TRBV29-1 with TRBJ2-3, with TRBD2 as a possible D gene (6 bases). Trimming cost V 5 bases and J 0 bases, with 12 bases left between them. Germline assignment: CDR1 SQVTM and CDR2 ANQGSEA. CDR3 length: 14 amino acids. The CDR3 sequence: CSVISGTSTDTQYF. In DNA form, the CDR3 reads TGCAGCGTTATATCCGGGACTAGCACAGATACGCAGTATTTT.

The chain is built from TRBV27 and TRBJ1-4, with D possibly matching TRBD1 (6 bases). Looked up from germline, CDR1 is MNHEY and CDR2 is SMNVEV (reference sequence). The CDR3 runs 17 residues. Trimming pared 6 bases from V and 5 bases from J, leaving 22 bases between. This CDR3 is CASRVSRGRGTNEKLFF. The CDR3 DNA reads TGTGCCAGCAGAGTGTCCAGGGGACGGGGAACAAATGAAAAACTGTTTTTT.

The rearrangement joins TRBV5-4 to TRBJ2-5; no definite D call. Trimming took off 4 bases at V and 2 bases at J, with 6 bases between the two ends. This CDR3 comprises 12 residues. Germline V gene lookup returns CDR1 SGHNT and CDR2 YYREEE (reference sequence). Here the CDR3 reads CASSRIQETQYF. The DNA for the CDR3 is TGTGCCAGCAGCAGGATTCAAGAGACCCAGTACTTC.

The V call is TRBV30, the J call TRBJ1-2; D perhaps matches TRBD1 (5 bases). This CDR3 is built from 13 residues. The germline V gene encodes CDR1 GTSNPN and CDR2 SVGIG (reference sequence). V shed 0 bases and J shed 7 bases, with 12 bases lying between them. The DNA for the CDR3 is TGTGCCTGGAGTGTTAGGGGACGGAGTGGCTACACCTTC. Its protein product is CAWSVRGRSGYTF.

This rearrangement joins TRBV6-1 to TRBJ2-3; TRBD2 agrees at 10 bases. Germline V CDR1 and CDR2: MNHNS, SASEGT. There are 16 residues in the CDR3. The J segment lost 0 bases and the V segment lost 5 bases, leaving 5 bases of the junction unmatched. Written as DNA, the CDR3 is TGTGCCAGCAGTAAGGGACTAGCGACTAGCACAGATACGCAGTATTTT. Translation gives CASSKGLATSTDTQYF.

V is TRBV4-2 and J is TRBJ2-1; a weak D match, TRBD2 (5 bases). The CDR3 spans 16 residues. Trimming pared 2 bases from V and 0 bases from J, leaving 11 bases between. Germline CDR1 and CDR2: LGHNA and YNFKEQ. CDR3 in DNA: TGTGCCAGCAGCCAAAATAGTGGACTCTCCTACAATGAGCAGTTCTTC. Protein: CASSQNSGLSYNEQFF.

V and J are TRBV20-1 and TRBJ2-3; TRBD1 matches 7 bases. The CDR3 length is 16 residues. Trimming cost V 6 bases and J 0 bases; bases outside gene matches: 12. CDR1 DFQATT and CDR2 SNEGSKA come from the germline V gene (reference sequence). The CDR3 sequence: CSARVRGSVSTDTQYF. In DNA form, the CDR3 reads TGCAGTGCACGAGTCAGGGGGAGCGTCAGCACAGATACGCAGTATTTT.

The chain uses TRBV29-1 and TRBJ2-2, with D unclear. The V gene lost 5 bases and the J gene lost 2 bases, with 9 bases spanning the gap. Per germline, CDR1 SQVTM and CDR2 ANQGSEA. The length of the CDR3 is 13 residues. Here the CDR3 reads CSVYSSNTGELFF. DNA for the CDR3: TGCAGCGTTTATAGCAGTAACACCGGGGAGCTGTTTTTT.

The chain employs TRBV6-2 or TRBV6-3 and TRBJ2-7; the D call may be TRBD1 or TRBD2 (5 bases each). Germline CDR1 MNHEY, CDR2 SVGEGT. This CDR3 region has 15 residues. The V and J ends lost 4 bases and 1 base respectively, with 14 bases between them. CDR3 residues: CASSLTGTLSYEQYF. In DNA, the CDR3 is TGTGCCAGCAGTTTAACCGGGACCCTTTCCTACGAGCAGTACTTC.

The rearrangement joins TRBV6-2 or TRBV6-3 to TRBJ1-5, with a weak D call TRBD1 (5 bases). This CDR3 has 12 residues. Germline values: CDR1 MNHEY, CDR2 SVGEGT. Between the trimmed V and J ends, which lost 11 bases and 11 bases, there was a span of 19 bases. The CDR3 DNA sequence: TGTGCCGGCGGGGACTTAGGGGCGGCCCAGCATTTT. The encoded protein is CAGGDLGAAQHF.

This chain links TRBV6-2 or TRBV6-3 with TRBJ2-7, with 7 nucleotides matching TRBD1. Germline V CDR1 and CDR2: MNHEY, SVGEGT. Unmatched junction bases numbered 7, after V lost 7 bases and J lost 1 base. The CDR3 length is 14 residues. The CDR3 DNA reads TGTGCCAGCACCCAAGACAGGGCATCCTACGAGCAGTACTTC. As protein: CASTQDRASYEQYF.

The CDR3 is CSVRAGVFVEAFF. CDR3 DNA sequence: TGCAGCGTTCGGGCAGGGGTTTTCGTTGAAGCTTTCTTT. The V call is TRBV29-1, the J call TRBJ1-1; a weak D match, TRBD1 (6 bases). The CDR3 is 13 residues long. Germline CDR1 is SQVTM and CDR2 is ANQGSEA. The germline V and J ends were trimmed by 5 bases and 7 bases, with 17 bases remaining between them.

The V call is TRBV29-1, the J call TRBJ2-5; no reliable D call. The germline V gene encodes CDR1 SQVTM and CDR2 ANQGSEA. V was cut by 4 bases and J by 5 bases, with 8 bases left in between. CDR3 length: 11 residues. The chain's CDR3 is CSVVRVETQYF. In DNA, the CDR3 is TGCAGCGTTGTCCGAGTGGAGACCCAGTACTTC.

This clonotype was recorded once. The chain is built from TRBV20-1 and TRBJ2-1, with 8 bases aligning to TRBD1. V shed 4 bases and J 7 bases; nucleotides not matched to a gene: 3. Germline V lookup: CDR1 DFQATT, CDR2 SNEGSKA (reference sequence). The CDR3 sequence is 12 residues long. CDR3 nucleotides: TGCAGTGCTATATACAGGGGGAATGAGCAGTTCTTC. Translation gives CSAIYRGNEQFF.

The CDR3 loop reads CASSPLASGSVHEQFF. CDR3 DNA sequence: TGTGCCAGCAGCCCACTAGCCAGCGGGAGTGTCCATGAGCAGTTCTTC. V and J are TRBV7-3 and TRBJ2-1; 8 bases line up with TRBD2. CDR1 SGHTA and CDR2 FQGTGA come from the germline V gene. This CDR3 contains 16 residues. After removal of 5 bases from V and 8 bases from J, the junction contained 14 bases not matched to a gene.

Here the CDR3 reads CATSIGHSNQPQHF. The CDR3 DNA sequence: TGTGCCACCAGTATAGGCCATAGCAATCAGCCCCAGCATTTT. V usage is TRBV24-1 and J usage is TRBJ1-5, with D uncertain. V lost 6 bases and J lost 0, with 8 bases in between. Germline V gene sequence: CDR1 KGHDR, CDR2 SFDVKD. The CDR3 is made up of 14 amino acids.

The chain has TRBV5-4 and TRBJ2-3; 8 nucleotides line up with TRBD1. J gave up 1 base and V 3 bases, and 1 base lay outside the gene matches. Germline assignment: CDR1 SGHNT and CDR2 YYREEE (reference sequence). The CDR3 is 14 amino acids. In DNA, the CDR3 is TGTGCCAGCAGCTCAGGGGGCGGCACAGATACGCAGTATTTT. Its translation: CASSSGGGTDTQYF.

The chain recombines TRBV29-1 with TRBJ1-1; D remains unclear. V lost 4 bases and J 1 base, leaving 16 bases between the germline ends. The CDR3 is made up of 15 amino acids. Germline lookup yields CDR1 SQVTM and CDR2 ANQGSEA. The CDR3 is CSVGGTGGANTEAFF. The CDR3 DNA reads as TGCAGCGTTGGGGGTACGGGCGGAGCGAACACTGAAGCTTTCTTT.

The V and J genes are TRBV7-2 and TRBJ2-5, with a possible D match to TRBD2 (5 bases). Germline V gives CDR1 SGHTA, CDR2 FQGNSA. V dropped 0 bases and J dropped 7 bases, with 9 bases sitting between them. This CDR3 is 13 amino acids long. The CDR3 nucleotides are TGTGCCAGCAGCTTAGCCCTAGAGGGGACCCAGTACTTC. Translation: CASSLALEGTQYF. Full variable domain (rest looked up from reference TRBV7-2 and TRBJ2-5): GAGVSQSPSNKVTEKGKDVELRCDPISGHTALYWYRQSLGQGLEFLIYFQGNSAPDKSGLPSDRFSAERTGGSVSTLTIQRTQQEDSAVYLCASSLALEGTQYFGPGTRLLVL.

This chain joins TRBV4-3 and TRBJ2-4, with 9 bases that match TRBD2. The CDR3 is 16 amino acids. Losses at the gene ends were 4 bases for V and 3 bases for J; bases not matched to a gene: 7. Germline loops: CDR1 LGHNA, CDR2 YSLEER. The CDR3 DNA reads TGCGCCAGCAGCCCCATCCGGACTAGCGACAAAAACATTCAGTACTTC. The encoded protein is CASSPIRTSDKNIQYF.

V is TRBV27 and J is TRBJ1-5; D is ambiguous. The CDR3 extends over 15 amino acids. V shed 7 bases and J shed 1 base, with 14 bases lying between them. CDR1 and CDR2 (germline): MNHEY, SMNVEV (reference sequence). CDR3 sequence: CASTGRETSNQPQHF. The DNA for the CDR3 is TGTGCCAGCACAGGACGAGAAACGAGCAATCAGCCCCAGCATTTT.

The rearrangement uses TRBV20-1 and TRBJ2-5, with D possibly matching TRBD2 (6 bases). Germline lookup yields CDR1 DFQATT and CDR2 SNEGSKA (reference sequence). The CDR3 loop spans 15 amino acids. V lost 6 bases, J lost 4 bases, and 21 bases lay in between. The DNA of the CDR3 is TGCAGTGCCAGGCCCCGGGAGATATTCAGAGAGACCCAGTACTTC. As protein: CSARPREIFRETQYF.

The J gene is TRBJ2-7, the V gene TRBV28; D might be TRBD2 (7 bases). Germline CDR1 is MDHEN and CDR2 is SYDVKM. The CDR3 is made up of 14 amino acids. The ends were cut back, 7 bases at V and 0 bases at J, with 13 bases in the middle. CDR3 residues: CASKSGTPSYEQYF. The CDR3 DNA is TGTGCCAGCAAGAGCGGGACACCCTCCTACGAGCAGTACTTC.

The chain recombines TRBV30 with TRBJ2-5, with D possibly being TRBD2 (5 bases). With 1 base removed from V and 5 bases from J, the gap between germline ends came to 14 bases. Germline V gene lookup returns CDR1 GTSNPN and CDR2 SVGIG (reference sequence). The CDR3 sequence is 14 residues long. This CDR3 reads CAWSEIVPGETQYF. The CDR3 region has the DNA TGTGCCTGGAGTGAAATAGTTCCGGGGGAGACCCAGTACTTC.